Below, 30 T cell receptor beta chains from the same sample are listed, as sequenced in a study of blood T cell repertoires in COVID-19. TCRdb keeps only in-frame clones here, not all; method: immunoSEQ multiplex PCR. The repertoire includes about 160,000 clones, roughly nine tenths of them detected once, and roughly 4% sits in the top ten. Material: peripheral blood. The receptors were gathered from a woman in her sixties or seventies with acute or convalescent COVID-19.

The chain is built from TRBV28 and TRBJ2-7; 9 positions match TRBD1. CDR3 length: 16 residues. V gave up 0 bases and J gave up 3 bases; unmatched junction bases: 6. The V gene's germline CDR1 is MDHEN and CDR2 SYDVKM. The CDR3 coding sequence is TGTGCCAGCAGTTTATGGGGGACAGGGAACGTCTACGAGCAGTACTTC. This sequence encodes CASSLWGTGNVYEQYF.

This chain uses TRBV7-8 with TRBJ1-1; TRBD1 matches at 8 bases. V dropped 4 bases and J dropped 8; count of bases not matched to a gene: 9. The CDR3 is made up of 14 amino acids. Germline V gene lookup returns CDR1 SGHVS and CDR2 FQNEAQ. DNA of the CDR3: TGTGCCAGCAGCTCCGGGACAGGCGACGGAGAAGCTTTCTTT. The encoded protein is CASSSGTGDGEAFF.

The chain joins TRBV6-2 or TRBV6-3 to TRBJ1-2; TRBD1 aligns across 9 bases. Germline CDR1 and CDR2: MNHEY and SVGEGT. V lost 3 bases to trimming and J lost 4 bases; unmatched junction nucleotides: 9. The CDR3 contains 16 residues. The CDR3 region is CASSYSYRGRVYGYTF. Here the CDR3 DNA reads TGTGCCAGCAGTTATTCTTACAGGGGGCGCGTCTATGGCTACACCTTC.

The chain joins TRBV5-1 to TRBJ2-4; 9 bases line up with TRBD1. Germline trimming cut 3 bases from V and 0 bases from J; bases unmatched to any gene: 7. This CDR3 region has 17 residues. The germline V gene has CDR1 SGHRS and CDR2 YFSETQ. The CDR3 loop is CASSSVGTGRAKNIQYF. DNA for the CDR3: TGCGCCAGCAGCTCTGTGGGGACAGGGAGAGCCAAAAACATTCAGTACTTC.

The chain carries TRBV3-1 (or the pseudogene TRBV3-2) and TRBJ2-3; 15 positions agree with TRBD2. The V gene's germline CDR1 is LGHDT and CDR2 YNNKEL (reference sequence). This CDR3 comprises 20 residues. The V gene end was trimmed by 0 bases and the J gene end by 6 bases; junction bases not matched to a gene: 13. The CDR3 protein is CASSQESNGLAGGLLDTQYF. CDR3 DNA: TGTGCCAGCAGCCAAGAGAGTAATGGACTAGCGGGGGGGCTATTGGATACGCAGTATTTT.

In nucleotides, the CDR3 is TGTGCCAGCAGTGAGCGGGGGTTACCTAATGAAAAACTGTTTTTT. It specifies CASSERGLPNEKLFF. The gene calls are TRBV25-1 and TRBJ1-4, with D perhaps TRBD1 (5 bases). The ends were cut back, 3 bases at V and 3 bases at J, with 11 bases in the middle. The CDR3 is 15 residues long. Germline-derived CDR1 and CDR2 are MGHDK and SYGVNS.

V usage is TRBV19 and J usage is TRBJ2-7; D possibly corresponds to TRBD2 (6 bases). CDR3 length equals 11 residues. V was shortened by 6 bases and J by 4 bases, with 7 bases between the two germline ends. From germline, CDR1 is LNHDA and CDR2 SQIVND (reference sequence). The CDR3 bases are TGTGCCAGTAGCGGGGGTTACGAGCAGTACTTC. Protein sequence: CASSGGYEQYF.

The rearrangement links TRBV21-1 to TRBJ2-2; TRBD1, the D gene given by the table, was not confirmed from the DNA. TRBV21-1 is recorded as a pseudogene. CDR3 length: 18 residues. CDR3 in amino acids: CASSKAPEGTGATGELFF. Written as DNA, the CDR3 is TGTGCCAGCAGCAAAGCCCCGGAAGGGACAGGGGCCACCGGGGAGCTGTTTTTT.

This rearrangement joins TRBV30 to TRBJ1-6; 11 nucleotides agree with TRBD1. CDR3 size: 16 residues. Germline assignment: CDR1 GTSNPN and CDR2 SVGIG (reference sequence). V was clipped by 1 base and J by 10 bases; unmatched bases: 9. This chain's CDR3 is CAWSGSGQGVTSPLHF. CDR3 nucleotide sequence: TGTGCCTGGAGTGGTTCGGGACAGGGGGTTACGTCACCCCTCCACTTT.

This clone came up a few times. The chain carries TRBV9 and TRBJ1-2; no definite D call. V was cut by 0 bases and J by 0 bases, with 9 bases left in between. The CDR3 has 15 residues. Germline V lookup: CDR1 SGDLS, CDR2 YYNGEE. In DNA, the CDR3 is TGTGCCAGCAGCGTAGGCACAGACCCTAACTATGGCTACACCTTC. It yields the protein CASSVGTDPNYGYTF.

The V gene is TRBV9, the J gene TRBJ2-2; 7 bases are shared with TRBD1. V shed 0 bases, J shed 7 bases, and the junction held 3 bases outside the gene matches. CDR1 is SGDLS and CDR2 is YYNGEE in the germline V gene. This CDR3 spans 14 amino acids. The CDR3 here is CASSVAPGGGELFF. CDR3 coding DNA: TGTGCCAGCAGCGTAGCCCCAGGGGGCGGGGAGCTGTTTTTT.

CDR3 nucleotide sequence: TGTGCCAGCAGCGTAATGTCAGGCGAGAAAGAGACCCAGTACTTC. It translates to CASSVMSGEKETQYF. The rearrangement joins TRBV9 to TRBJ2-5; D gene ambiguous. Germline assignment: CDR1 SGDLS and CDR2 YYNGEE. Trimming took 1 base from V and 3 from J, leaving 13 bases between them. The CDR3 is made up of 15 amino acids. The whole variable domain, filled in from reference TRBV9 and TRBJ2-5, reads DSGVTQTPKHLITATGQRVTLRCSPRSGDLSVYWYQQSLDQGLQFLIQYYNGEERAKGNILERFSAQQFPDLHSELNLSSLELGDSALYFCASSVMSGEKETQYFGPGTRLLVL.

The gene calls are TRBV4-2 and TRBJ1-3; D gene uncertain. V lost 2 bases to trimming and J lost 9 bases, with 11 bases between them. CDR1 LGHNA and CDR2 YNFKEQ come from the germline V gene. The CDR3 loop spans 13 amino acids. CDR3 amino acids: CASSQISDSTIYF. The CDR3 coding sequence is TGTGCCAGCAGCCAAATCTCGGACTCCACCATATATTTT.

The V and J genes are TRBV29-1 and TRBJ1-2, with 8 nucleotides matching TRBD1. Germline V CDR1 and CDR2: SQVTM, ANQGSEA. J gave up 9 bases and V 3 bases, and 12 bases lay outside the gene matches. The CDR3 runs to 14 residues. The CDR3 region is CSVDRTGTVQSYTF. In nucleotides, the CDR3 is TGCAGCGTTGATAGGACAGGGACAGTCCAAAGCTACACCTTC.

The CDR3, as DNA: TGTGCCAGCAGTTACGGGTGGGGCACTCAGCCCCAGCATTTT. This gives the protein CASSYGWGTQPQHF. This rearrangement joins TRBV6-2 or TRBV6-3 to TRBJ1-5, with D possibly TRBD1 on 5 matching bases. The ends were cut back, 2 bases at V and 6 bases at J, with 11 bases in the middle. This CDR3 is built from 14 residues. Germline V gene lookup returns CDR1 MNHEY and CDR2 SVGEGT.

The chain links TRBV11-2 to TRBJ1-1, with 7 bases fitting TRBD1. Germline CDR1 SGHAT, CDR2 FQNNGV. The CDR3 extends over 16 amino acids. The J segment lost 3 bases and the V segment lost 5 bases, leaving 12 bases of the junction unmatched. CDR3 bases: TGTGCCAGCAGCCCACTACAGGGGCGGGAAGACACTGAAGCTTTCTTT. As protein: CASSPLQGREDTEAFF. The full variable domain, with the rest looked up from reference TRBV11-2 and TRBJ1-1, is EAGVAQSPRYKIIEKRQSVAFWCNPISGHATLYWYQQILGQGPKLLIQFQNNGVVDDSQLPKDRFSAERLKGVDSTLKIQPAKLEDSAVYLCASSPLQGREDTEAFFGQGTRLTVV.

The CDR3 is CASSIVMGLLNSPLHF. In DNA form, the CDR3 reads TGTGCCAGCAGCATTGTCATGGGCTTGCTAAATTCACCCCTCCACTTT. This chain joins TRBV7-2 and TRBJ1-6; D gene uncertain. V lost 5 bases to trimming and J lost 7 bases, with 18 bases between them. The CDR3 extends over 16 amino acids. CDR1 and CDR2 (germline): SGHTA, FQGNSA.

The chain links TRBV10-3 to TRBJ1-1; possible D gene TRBD1, 6 bases. Trimming pared 6 bases from V and 4 bases from J, leaving 12 bases between. CDR1 ENHRY and CDR2 SYGVKD come from the germline V gene. The CDR3 covers 13 residues. The CDR3 sequence is CAIRQTGVTEAFF. Here the CDR3 DNA reads TGTGCCATCAGACAGACAGGAGTCACTGAAGCTTTCTTT.

On this clone itself: Other DNA variants within this sample encode the same CDR3. This chain uses TRBV2 with TRBJ1-1; D is perhaps TRBD1 (6 bases). Germline V gives CDR1 SNHLY, CDR2 FYNNEI. This CDR3 spans 13 amino acids. Deletions cut 3 bases from V and 3 bases from J, with 8 bases between. In nucleotides, the CDR3 is TGTGCCAGCAGTGATCAGGGGTACACTGAAGCTTTCTTT. As protein: CASSDQGYTEAFF.

The rearrangement links TRBV9 to TRBJ2-2, with D possibly matching TRBD1 (5 bases). The germline V and J ends were trimmed by 0 bases and 6 bases, with 15 bases remaining between them. Germline CDR1 and CDR2: SGDLS and YYNGEE. This CDR3 has 16 residues. Written as DNA, the CDR3 is TGTGCCAGCAGCGTAGATGGGCAGGGTAGGGCCGGGGAGCTGTTTTTT. Protein: CASSVDGQGRAGELFF.

The chain recombines TRBV5-1 with TRBJ1-1, with D possibly TRBD1 on 5 matching bases. Per the germline V gene, CDR1 is SGHRS and CDR2 is YFSETQ. Trimming left V 4 bases short and J 5 bases short, with 15 bases between. This CDR3 comprises 14 residues. The CDR3 DNA reads TGCGCCAGCAGCATTCCTTTGGGGGGGACTGAAGCTTTCTTT. This gives the protein CASSIPLGGTEAFF.

The gene calls are TRBV2 and TRBJ2-7; 9 bases match TRBD1. V lost 6 bases to trimming and J lost 3 bases; unmatched junction nucleotides: 9. CDR1 and CDR2 (germline): SNHLY, FYNNEI. This CDR3 is 15 amino acids long. This CDR3 is CASRKDRGGVYEQYF. CDR3 coding DNA: TGTGCCAGCAGGAAGGACAGGGGAGGGGTCTACGAGCAGTACTTC. The whole variable domain, filled in from reference TRBV2 and TRBJ2-7, reads EPEVTQTPSHQVTQMGQEVILRCVPISNHLYFYWYRQILGQKVEFLVSFYNNEISEKSEIFDDQFSVERPDGSNFTLKIRSTKLEDSAMYFCASRKDRGGVYEQYFGPGTRLTVT.

The rearrangement joins TRBV10-3 to TRBJ2-2; possibly TRBD2 for D (5 bases). Germline values: CDR1 ENHRY, CDR2 SYGVKD. CDR3 length: 16 amino acids. V lost 0 bases and J lost 5, with 13 bases in between. The CDR3 loop is CAISESVPGVTGELFF. The CDR3 DNA follows: TGTGCCATCAGTGAGTCGGTCCCCGGGGTTACCGGGGAGCTGTTTTTT.

This chain uses TRBV15 with TRBJ2-3; D possibly corresponds to TRBD1 (5 bases). The CDR3 contains 15 residues. Trimming stripped 3 bases from V and 1 base from J, with 11 bases between. Germline V gene data show CDR1 as LNHNV and CDR2 as YYDKDF (reference sequence). The CDR3 DNA reads as TGTGCCACCAGCAGCCAGGTCAGGGGCACAGATACGCAGTATTTT. It is translated as CATSSQVRGTDTQYF.

The J gene is TRBJ1-2, the V gene TRBV18; weak D call: TRBD1 (6 bases). The CDR3 consists of 13 residues. The V end was cut by 2 bases, the J end by 8 bases, with 12 bases between. CDR1 and CDR2 from the germline V gene are KGHSH and LQKENI. CDR3 residues: CASSPDRSEGYTF. The CDR3, as DNA: TGTGCCAGCTCACCAGACAGGTCGGAGGGCTACACCTTC.

J is TRBJ1-6 and V is TRBV7-6; 7 nucleotides agree with TRBD1. V shed 5 bases and J 1 base; nucleotides not matched to a gene: 5. The CDR3 runs to 16 residues. Germline CDR1 reads SGHVS; CDR2 reads FNYEAQ. CDR3 loop: CASSPRQGSYNSPLHF. CDR3 coding DNA: TGTGCCAGCAGCCCGCGACAGGGTTCCTATAATTCACCCCTCCACTTT.

V gene TRBV7-9 combines with J gene TRBJ1-3; D may be TRBD1 (5 bases). CDR3 length: 16 amino acids. V lost 2 bases and J lost 0, with 11 bases in between. In germline, CDR1 is SEHNR, CDR2 FQNEAQ (reference sequence). The DNA of the CDR3 is TGTGCCAGCAGCTTAACGACAGACAGCTCTGGAAACACCATATATTTT. Translating it yields CASSLTTDSSGNTIYF.

The chain uses TRBV18 and TRBJ2-1, with 9 bases fitting TRBD1. The CDR3 is made up of 15 amino acids. J was trimmed by 6 bases and V by 3 bases; bases with no gene match: 6. Germline CDR1 reads KGHSH; CDR2 reads LQKENI. CDR3 in DNA: TGTGCCAGCTCACCGGGACAGGGATCCAGCAATGAGCAGTTCTTC. This gives the protein CASSPGQGSSNEQFF.

The V and J genes are TRBV5-1 and TRBJ1-4; D may be TRBD1 (5 bases). The CDR3 sequence is 14 residues long. Trimming left V 3 bases short and J 5 bases short, with 11 bases between. The germline V gene has CDR1 SGHRS and CDR2 YFSETQ. CDR3 nucleotide sequence: TGCGCCAGCAGCTGGGGGACTCCAAATGAAAAACTGTTTTTT. Its protein product is CASSWGTPNEKLFF. The whole variable domain, remainder taken from reference TRBV5-1 and TRBJ1-4, is KAGVTQTPRYLIKTRGQQVTLSCSPISGHRSVSWYQQTPGQGLQFLFEYFSETQRNKGNFPGRFSGRQFSNSRSEMNVSTLELGDSALYLCASSWGTPNEKLFFGSGTQLSVL.

To note about this clone: A read error may produce the germline difference seen at one junction end. V is TRBV7-7 and J is TRBJ2-7; D unresolved. CDR3 length: 14 amino acids. Germline CDR1 is SSHAT and CDR2 is FNYEAQ (reference sequence). The CDR3 DNA reads as TGTGCTAGCAGCCCCTCCTCCGGGTTTTACGAGCAGTACTTC. Translating gives CASSPSSGFYEQYF. The full variable domain, its missing parts supplied by reference TRBV7-7 and TRBJ2-7, is GAGVSQSPRYKVTKRGQDVTLRCDPISSHATLYWYQQALGQGPEFLTYFNYEAQPDKSGLPSDRFSAERPEGSISTLTIQRTEQRDSAMYRCASSPSSGFYEQYFGPGTRLTVT.